In this sample, the clone carrying this TCR beta chain turned up a few times. Amplification of TCR beta CDR3 regions was performed using RNA transcripts as template. The primer set for the first-round RT-PCR of the TCR CDR3 was HTBI. TCRdb ran MiXCR on the multiplex PCR reads and lists one entry per CDR3 protein. The table shows some 690,000 distinct CDR3 sequences, with around 15% occurring only once. This specimen comes from a study of T cells in Graves' hyperthyroidism and ophthalmopathy. V lost 4 bases and J lost 7, with 14 bases in between. CDR1 and CDR2 (germline): MNHEY, SVGAGI. The length of the CDR3 is 14 residues. Absent ophthalmopathy progression within 18 months defined stable Graves' hyperthyroidism. Investigators excluded patients with uncontrolled infection, other autoimmune disease, pregnancy or lactation.

The TCR comes from a man in his fifties or sixties with Graves' hyperthyroidism. The V gene is TRBV6-5, the J gene TRBJ2-1, with D possibly matching TRBD2 (6 bases). Input material: blood. The CDR3 loop reads CASSSRLVGNEQFF. Here the CDR3 DNA reads TGTGCCAGCAGTTCCAGACTAGTTGGGAATGAGCAGTTCTTC.